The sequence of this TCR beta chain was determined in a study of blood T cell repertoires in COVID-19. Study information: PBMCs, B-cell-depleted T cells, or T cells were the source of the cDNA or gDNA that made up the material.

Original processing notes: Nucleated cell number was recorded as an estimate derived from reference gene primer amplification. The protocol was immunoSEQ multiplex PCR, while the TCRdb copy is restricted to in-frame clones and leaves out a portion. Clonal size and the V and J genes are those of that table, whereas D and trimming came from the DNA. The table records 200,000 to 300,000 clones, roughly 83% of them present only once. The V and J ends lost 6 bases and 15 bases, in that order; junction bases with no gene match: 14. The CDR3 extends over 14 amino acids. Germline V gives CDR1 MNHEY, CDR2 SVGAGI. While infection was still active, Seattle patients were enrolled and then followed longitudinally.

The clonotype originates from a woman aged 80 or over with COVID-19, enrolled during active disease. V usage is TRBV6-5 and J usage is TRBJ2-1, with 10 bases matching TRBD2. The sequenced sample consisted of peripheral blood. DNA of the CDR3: TGTGCCAGCAGCCCCGTGGGAAGCGGGGGGGCTGGGTTCTTC. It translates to CASSPVGSGGAGFF.